This T cell receptor (beta chain) appears in the sequencing data of a study of cytotoxic CD8 clonotypes in ibrutinib-treated CLL. Turning to the study itself: Response sampling came at median approximately a year of treatment, ranging 6 to 36 months.

Regarding the study as a whole: Whereas clonality rose at ibrutinib response, it declined toward baseline at progression. Baseline values of clonality outstripped age-matched healthy donors and followed circulating CD8+ T-cell counts. Treatment left the uncommon public clonotypes either contracted or stable in frequency.

The CDR3 has 14 residues. The V gene end was trimmed by 2 bases and the J gene end by 4 bases; junction bases not matched to a gene: 2. Germline V CDR1 and CDR2: MRHNA, SNTAGT. The data were produced by immunoSEQ multiplex PCR, yet TCRdb's version contains in-frame clones alone and is incomplete. The data hold approximately 60,000 clones, with 50% to 65% observed a single time. With respect to this clone: What it binds is not known.

The clonotype originates from a human donor with chronic lymphocytic leukemia. The material sequenced was PBMCs, taken at disease progression, from a patient treated with ibrutinib. The chain has TRBV6-4 and TRBJ2-3; 8 positions match TRBD1. Here the CDR3 reads CASSDTGGADTQYF. The CDR3 DNA is TGTGCCAGCAGTGACACAGGGGGAGCAGATACGCAGTATTTT.